Here is one TCR beta chain with its context. Which antigen it targets is not known. No per-base quality is available; no much larger clone lies one base away. Additional DNA sequences in this sample encode the identical CDR3. The donors were healthy, HIV-negative adults with no recently reported acute infections or vaccinations. Only Caucasian adults living in Nashville, Tennessee, USA were represented among the donors. Magnetic negative selection was used to enrich CD4+ T cells, after which naive cells were positively selected on CD45RA and the negative fraction became the memory subset. After blood collection by leukapheresis, PBMCs were isolated using Ficoll-Histopaque density gradient centrifugation and then cryopreserved in the vapor phase of liquid nitrogen. Purity and quantity of every magnetically sorted T cell population were checked by analytical flow cytometry. Genomic DNA was isolated from each sorted fraction and quantified by UV absorbance on a Nanodrop 2000c.

CDR1 is given as SGHRS and CDR2 as YFSETQ, both from the germline V gene. Spanning cysteine to phenylalanine, the CDR3 consists of 14 amino acids. Only the CDR3 part of the read is kept: 42 bases, read in frame from the first base. The junction shows trimming of 0 bases on V and 0 bases on J, plus 6 bases between the germline ends. The data are from a study of shared clonotypes between healthy human individuals (dated by TCRdb to 2018 to 2021). As for the study more broadly: Two women and a few men aged 18 to 49 years were included in the cohort. Different laboratories and diverse techniques were used to prepare libraries and sequence TCR repertoires, to increase sequencing depth and limit assay-specific biases. Between about 0.8 and 9 billion PBMCs per donor were obtained by leukapheresis. To estimate repertoire size and how much clonotypes are shared between individuals, the study performed deep sequencing of blood TCR repertoires from roughly five healthy adults. Per donor, three plates each were used for CD4 naive and CD4 memory, two for CD8 naive, and one for CD8 memory.

TCR CDR3 regions were amplified from genomic DNA by multiplex PCR using the deep immunoSEQ assay. For each cell subset, the extracted genomic DNA was distributed evenly across all wells of several immunoSEQ 96-well plates, and each plate served as one replicate. Each replicate PCR for sorted subsets received 200 ng genomic DNA, equal to roughly 33,000 T cell genomes. Purified libraries were quantified with a Qubit 3.0 fluorometer, sized on a Bioanalyzer 2100, and re-quantified with the KAPA Library Quantification kit. Every immunoSEQ 96-well plate was sequenced on a separate single-read 150-cycle Illumina NextSeq 550 flow cell. As for the authors' bioinformatics: Because the immunoSEQ output held only junctional sequences and lacked quality scores, the filtering could not match the filtering applied to full-length reads. Sequences were annotated with PyIR, a Python wrapper for IgBLAST v1.9, using IMGT germline references to assign V/J genes and CDR3. Reads were filtered out if the reads had weak V/J assignments (E-value above 1e-6), no CDR3, stop codons, out-of-frame junctions, or ambiguous translated residues. V3J clonotypes were defined as sequences sharing the same inferred V gene, J gene, and CDR3 amino acid sequence. To compute the percentage overlap between repertoires, the number of shared unique clonotypes was divided by the size of the smaller repertoire. Three approaches were used to assess repertoire richness: RTK rarefaction, the Chao1 estimator, and Recon v2.1 estimates of unobserved clonotypes. Generation probabilities for all TCRbeta clonotypes obtained by the gDNA method from several donors were computed using OLGA. Drawn from immuneACCESS, this table holds only the in-frame rearrangements with V and J called that TCRdb kept. Clones are partly lost; checked studies trace under half to an unresolved V gene and leave the rest unexplained. V and J calls and clone size are given by that table; D and trimming were obtained from the DNA. For this sample there are 2 million to 2.5 million clones; around 92% appear just once. Approximately 0.41% of the sample goes to the ten largest clones.

Broader findings and caveats from the paper: Sharing across several donors was observed for roughly 5% of naive CD4, 3% to 4% of naive CD8, roughly 2.4% of memory CD4, and 0.4% of memory CD8 clonotypes. Compared with non-shared clonotypes, clonotypes shared by all four sorted-subset donors had higher generation probabilities. Because the study included only a small number of donors, the genetic and exposure-history diversity represented was limited. Estimated clonotype richness was generally larger for naive than for memory subsets. Sampling was restricted to blood, and TCR repertoires in tissue are likely to differ from TCR repertoires in blood. Based on pairwise subsampling, the degree of clonotype sharing among donors was expected to be affected by sequencing depth. Rarefaction of sorted-subset datasets indicated incomplete sequencing despite the large sequencing depth.

Here the chain combines TRBV5-1 and TRBJ1-1; the D gene assignment is ambiguous. The sequencing sample was made of naive CD4+ T cells from PBMCs. Explained via the paper, the cell subset or site label denotes: CD45RA+ positively selected. This clonotype was sampled from a man in his late teens or twenties in good health. Some clones in this sample may be carry-over from other donors' samples. CDR3 sequence: CASSLEAVNTEAFF. The base sequence is TGCGCCAGCAGCTTGGAGGCTGTGAACACTGAAGCTTTCTTT.